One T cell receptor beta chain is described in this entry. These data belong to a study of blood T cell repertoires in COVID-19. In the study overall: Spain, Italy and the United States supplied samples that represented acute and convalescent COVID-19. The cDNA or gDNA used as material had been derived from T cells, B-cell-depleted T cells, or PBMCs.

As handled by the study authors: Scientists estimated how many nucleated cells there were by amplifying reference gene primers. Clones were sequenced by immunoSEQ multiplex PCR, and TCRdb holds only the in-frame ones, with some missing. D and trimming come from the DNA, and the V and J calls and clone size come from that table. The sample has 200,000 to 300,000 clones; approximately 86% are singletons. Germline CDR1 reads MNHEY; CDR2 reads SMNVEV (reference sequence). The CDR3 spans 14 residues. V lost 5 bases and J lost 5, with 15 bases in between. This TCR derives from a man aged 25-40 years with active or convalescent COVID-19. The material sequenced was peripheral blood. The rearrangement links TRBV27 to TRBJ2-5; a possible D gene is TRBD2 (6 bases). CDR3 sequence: CASSRRGPGETQYF. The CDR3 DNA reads TGTGCCAGCAGTCGGAGGGGCCCTGGGGAGACCCAGTACTTC.